These 6 T cell receptor beta chains originate from one sample sequenced in a study of shared clonotypes between healthy human individuals. Naive CD8 isolation took CD45RO-negative cells positively selected for CCR7 and excluded terminally differentiated effector memory CD45RA+ cells. Assay used: immunoSEQ multiplex PCR; TCRdb lists only in-frame clones, some missing. The sample gives around 2,000,000 clones, roughly 91% of which show up once; more than 1.5% is in the top ten. Sequencing was performed on naive CD8+ T cells from PBMCs. The source of these receptors is a man younger than 35 in good health. Some clones in this sample may be carry-over from other donors' samples.

The rearrangement uses TRBV7-9 and TRBJ1-3; unclear D gene. Trimming stripped 7 bases from V and 7 bases from J, with 20 bases between. The CDR3 has 15 residues. Germline loops: CDR1 SEHNR, CDR2 FQNEAQ (reference sequence). This CDR3 reads CASTEGGQERNTIYF. The CDR3 coding sequence is TGTGCCAGCACCGAGGGTGGGCAGGAGAGGAACACCATATATTTT.

The rearrangement links TRBV29-1 to TRBJ2-5, with D tentatively TRBD1 (5 bases). The better agreement between TRBJ2-7 and the DNA end casts doubt on the J call. Germline loops: CDR1 SQVTM, CDR2 ANQGSEA. The length of the CDR3 is 13 residues. CDR3 amino acids: CSVLSGKRYEQYF. DNA for the CDR3: TGCAGCGTTCTTTCAGGGAAACGGTACGAGCAGTACTTC.

The V gene is TRBV2, the J gene TRBJ2-2; either TRBD1 or TRBD2 may supply D (5 bases each). Germline V CDR1 and CDR2: SNHLY, FYNNEI. The CDR3 length is 15 residues. V was pared by 7 bases and J by 3 bases, with 15 bases between. The chain's CDR3 is CASIPRGPYTGELFF. CDR3 nucleotide sequence: TGTGCCAGCATCCCCCGGGGCCCCTACACCGGGGAGCTGTTTTTT.

V is TRBV5-4 and J is TRBJ2-7; no reliable D call. Germline lookup yields CDR1 SGHNT and CDR2 YYREEE (reference sequence). The CDR3 totals 15 residues. V lost 4 bases and J lost 3, with 17 bases in between. DNA for the CDR3: TGTGCCAGCAGCCACAAGGACCGAAGCAACTACGAGCAGTACTTC. Protein product: CASSHKDRSNYEQYF.

The J gene is TRBJ2-4, the V gene TRBV4-1, with 10 positions matching TRBD1. Germline V lookup: CDR1 MGHRA, CDR2 YSYEKL. This CDR3 spans 15 amino acids. The J segment lost 4 bases and the V segment lost 6 bases, leaving 6 bases of the junction unmatched. Here the CDR3 DNA reads TGCGCCAGCAGGGTGACAGGGGGCTCGAAAAACATTCAGTACTTC. This encodes CASRVTGGSKNIQYF.

The CDR3 DNA reads TGTGCCAGCAGTCTCGACAAGCTCTATGGCTACACCTTC. Translation: CASSLDKLYGYTF. This sequence joins TRBV14 and TRBJ1-2, with D hard to call. Germline V gene sequence: CDR1 SGHDN, CDR2 FVKESK. Trimming took off 6 bases at V and 4 bases at J, with 12 bases between the two ends. CDR3 size: 13 residues. Full variable domain (remainder filled in from reference TRBV14 and TRBJ1-2): EAGVTQFPSHSVIEKGQTVTLRCDPISGHDNLYWYRRVMGKEIKFLLHFVKESKQDESGMPNNRFLAERTGGTYSTLKVQPAELEDSGVYFCASSLDKLYGYTFGSGTRLTVV.